The 13 T cell receptor beta chains in this list originate from one sample, sequenced in a study of OX40 agonist ivuxolimab in advanced cancers. TCRdb's table, derived via immunoSEQ multiplex PCR, lists solely in-frame clones and lacks some. The sample has roughly 64,000 clones; 75% to 90% are singletons. The sample was CD4+ or CD8+ T cells sorted from blood, taken in a trial of the OX40 agonist ivuxolimab. The source is an adult with an advanced solid tumor such as melanoma, head and neck, liver or kidney cancer.

The chain carries TRBV30 and TRBJ2-7; D is possibly TRBD2 (7 bases). Per the germline V gene, CDR1 is GTSNPN and CDR2 is SVGIG (reference sequence). V lost 3 bases and J lost 5, with 14 bases in between. This CDR3 spans 13 amino acids. CDR3 DNA sequence: TGTGCCTGGAGCATAGGGGGGGCAGACGAGCAGTACTTC. Residues: CAWSIGGADEQYF.

The chain couples TRBV7-9 to TRBJ2-7; TRBD1 matches 7 bases. There are 15 residues in the CDR3. Germline loops: CDR1 SEHNR, CDR2 FQNEAQ (reference sequence). V lost 5 bases and J lost 3; bases outside the gene matches: 10. This CDR3 is CASSPRDSAYYEQYF. In nucleotides, the CDR3 is TGTGCCAGCAGCCCCCGGGACAGCGCCTACTACGAGCAGTACTTC.

The chain recombines TRBV7-6 with TRBJ1-2, with D perhaps TRBD1 (5 bases). CDR3 length equals 13 residues. V lost 6 bases and J lost 5, with 13 bases in between. CDR1 and CDR2 (germline): SGHVS, FNYEAQ. The CDR3 bases are TGTGCCAGCAGTCCCGGGACGTTGTATGGCTACACCTTC. It is translated as CASSPGTLYGYTF. The variable domain in full, with the rest retrieved from reference TRBV7-6 and TRBJ1-2, is GAGVSQSPRYKVTKRGQDVALRCDPISGHVSLYWYRQALGQGPEFLTYFNYEAQQDKSGLPNDRFSAERPEGSISTLTIQRTEQRDSAMYRCASSPGTLYGYTFGSGTRLTVV.

J is TRBJ1-5 and V is TRBV4-2; D is unclear. Per the germline V gene, CDR1 is LGHNA and CDR2 is YNFKEQ. The germline V and J ends were trimmed by 1 base and 2 bases, with 3 bases remaining between them. The CDR3 has 13 residues. The CDR3 here is CASSQGGNQPQHF. For the CDR3, the DNA is TGTGCCAGCAGCCAAGGGGGCAATCAGCCCCAGCATTTT.

This clone was recorded only once. CDR3 sequence (DNA): TGTGCCAGCAGCCTGGGCGGGGGGGACTACAATGAGCAGTTCTTC. Translated, it gives CASSLGGGDYNEQFF. The chain recombines TRBV7-2 with TRBJ2-1; 9 nucleotides line up with TRBD2. The germline V gene has CDR1 SGHTA and CDR2 FQGNSA. With 5 bases clipped from V and 3 bases from J, the junction kept 5 bases outside the gene matches. The CDR3 has 15 amino acids.

The chain carries TRBV5-1 and TRBJ2-3; 13 positions match TRBD2. V was pared by 4 bases and J by 0 bases, with 14 bases of the junction left unmatched. CDR1 is SGHRS, CDR2 YFSETQ, per germline. This CDR3 has 20 residues. CDR3 sequence: CASSHKLAGGPTFSTDTQYF. The CDR3 region has the DNA TGCGCCAGCAGCCACAAACTAGCGGGGGGGCCAACCTTTAGCACAGATACGCAGTATTTT.

This rearrangement joins TRBV7-9 to TRBJ2-5; 11 bases line up with TRBD2. The CDR3 is made up of 16 amino acids. Germline loops: CDR1 SEHNR, CDR2 FQNEAQ (reference sequence). Trimming took 6 bases from V and 1 from J; bases not matched to a gene: 7. CDR3 protein: CASRRGLAGVQETQYF. Written as DNA, the CDR3 is TGTGCCAGCAGACGCGGACTAGCGGGCGTCCAAGAGACCCAGTACTTC.

In this sample, this clone turned up a few times. The rearrangement joins TRBV27 to TRBJ1-5; no firm D call. Germline CDR1 MNHEY, CDR2 SMNVEV (reference sequence). There are 12 residues in the CDR3. Trimming removed 6 bases from V and 3 bases from J, with 6 bases in between. Here the CDR3 DNA reads TGTGCCAGCAGAAGGGCCAATCAGCCCCAGCATTTT. The encoded protein is CASRRANQPQHF.

J is TRBJ1-1 and V is TRBV6-5; possible D gene TRBD1, 6 bases. Germline-derived CDR1 and CDR2 are MNHEY and SVGAGI. This CDR3 spans 14 amino acids. The germline V and J ends were trimmed by 6 bases and 1 base, with 12 bases remaining between them. The CDR3 region has the DNA TGTGCCAGCAGCACAGGGATAGCGAACACTGAAGCTTTCTTT. The encoded protein is CASSTGIANTEAFF.

The rearrangement links TRBV2 to TRBJ2-1; D may be TRBD1 (5 bases). The CDR3 runs 14 residues. With 5 bases removed from V and 1 base from J, the gap between germline ends came to 9 bases. Per the germline V gene, CDR1 is SNHLY and CDR2 is FYNNEI. The CDR3 is CASSQGVSYNEQFF. DNA for the CDR3: TGTGCCAGCAGTCAGGGTGTGTCCTACAATGAGCAGTTCTTC.

This rearrangement joins TRBV19 to TRBJ1-6, with a weak D call TRBD1 (5 bases). The CDR3 sequence is 12 residues long. V lost 8 bases to trimming and J lost 10 bases, with 12 bases between them. Looked up from germline, CDR1 is LNHDA and CDR2 is SQIVND (reference sequence). The CDR3 DNA sequence: TGTGCCAGTCGCCTCGGGACCTCACCCCTCCACTTT. Its translation: CASRLGTSPLHF.

V and J are TRBV4-1 and TRBJ2-3, with 12 positions matching TRBD2. CDR3 length equals 16 residues. V trimming: 1 base; J trimming: 2 bases; junction bases outside the gene matches: 1. Germline CDR1 MGHRA, CDR2 YSYEKL. This CDR3 is CASSQGTSGATDTQYF. In nucleotides, the CDR3 is TGCGCCAGCAGCCAAGGGACTAGCGGGGCCACAGATACGCAGTATTTT.

The chain recombines TRBV7-8 with TRBJ1-2, with 10 nucleotides matching TRBD1. The trim removed 3 bases at V and 1 base at J, leaving 8 bases unmatched. CDR1 is SGHVS and CDR2 is FQNEAQ in the germline V gene. The CDR3 contains 17 residues. The CDR3 sequence is CASSFETGGMINYGYTF. CDR3 bases: TGTGCCAGCAGCTTCGAGACAGGGGGCATGATTAACTATGGCTACACCTTC.